The TCR beta chain described here comes from a study of blood T cell repertoires in COVID-19 (TCRdb year 2020). Regarding the complete study: Samples covering the acute and convalescent phases of COVID-19 were provided by collaborators in the United States, Italy and Spain. The prospective study material was composed of cDNA or gDNA derived from T cells, B-cell-depleted T cells, or PBMCs. Deeply sampled blood TCRbeta repertoires from subjects exposed to, actively infected with, or recovered from COVID-19 were included in the dataset. The repertoires were released in a freely available public database meant as a resource for research on the immune response to SARS-CoV-2. Samples came from the ongoing ImmuneRACE study (first 160 participants) plus 1,254 subjects from 6 global collaborators. Sample metadata almost always included a de-identified subject ID, COVID-19 status, age in years and sex. Where HLA class I and class II types were available, the types were taken from metadata supplied by the sample provider, not from assay-based typing.

To note about this clone: The antigen it recognizes is unknown. No base quality values were provided; no much bigger clone lies one nucleotide off.

The immunoSEQ Assay, a bias-controlled multiplex PCR, was used to amplify TCRbeta CDR3 regions from genomic DNA. Processing in the source paper ran as follows. The number of nucleated cells in each sample was estimated from the amplification of reference gene primers within the assay. Sequence reads were collapsed and filtered to measure the absolute abundance of every unique TCRbeta CDR3 rearrangement. For each sample, productive Simpson clonality was calculated by taking the square root of Simpson's diversity index across productive rearrangements. The source is immuneACCESS, and TCRdb retained only in-frame sequences with V and J called. Part of the clones is not carried over; for the studies checked, unresolved V genes explain less than half of this, and the remainder is unexplained. V, J and clone size were drawn from that table, and D and trimming were deduced from the DNA. This sample gives around 180,000 clones in total; 81% of them show up just once. The biggest ten clones account for 9.5% to 15% of the sample.

Between the V and J ends, shortened by 4 bases and 7 bases respectively, the junction contains 17 bases. CDR1 LGHDT and CDR2 YNNKEL are derived from the germline V gene (reference sequence). The CDR3 holds 16 amino acids from the cysteine to the phenylalanine. Only CDR3 DNA is held: 48 bases, read in frame from base 1. Beyond this particular receptor, the publication reports: The quantity of clinical and demographic metadata differed by source and by participant and was supplied without curation.

One collaborating source in Seattle enrolled patients during active infection and followed them longitudinally through the course of disease. Each collaborating institution followed its own protocols to collect whole blood in K2EDTA tubes. Collaborator samples were shipped for TCRbeta analysis as frozen whole blood, isolated PBMCs, or DNA extracted from either sample type. Sequenced material: peripheral blood. This sequence originates from a woman over 75 with COVID-19, enrolled during active disease. The chain was built from TRBV3-1 (or the pseudogene TRBV3-2) and TRBJ1-6; TRBD1 might be the D gene, on 5 matching bases. This receptor carries the CDR3 CASSPGWGRANSPLHF. The DNA sequence is as follows: TGTGCCAGCAGCCCTGGTTGGGGCAGGGCAAATTCACCCCTCCACTTT.